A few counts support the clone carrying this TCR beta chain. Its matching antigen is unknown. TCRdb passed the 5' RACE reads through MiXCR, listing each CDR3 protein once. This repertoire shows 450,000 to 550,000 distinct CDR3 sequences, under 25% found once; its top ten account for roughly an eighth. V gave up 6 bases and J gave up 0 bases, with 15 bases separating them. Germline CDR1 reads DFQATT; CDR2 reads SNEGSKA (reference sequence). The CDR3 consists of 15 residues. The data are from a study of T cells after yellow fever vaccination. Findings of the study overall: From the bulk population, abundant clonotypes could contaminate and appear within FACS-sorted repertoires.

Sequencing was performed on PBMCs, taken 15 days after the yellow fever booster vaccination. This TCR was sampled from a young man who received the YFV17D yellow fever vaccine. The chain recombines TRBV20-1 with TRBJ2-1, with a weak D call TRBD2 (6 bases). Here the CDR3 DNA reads TGCAGTGCACCGAGGGGAGCGGGCTCCTACAATGAGCAGTTCTTC. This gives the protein CSAPRGAGSYNEQFF.